This T cell receptor beta chain derives from a study of shared clonotypes between healthy human individuals. Study as a whole: The donor pool was made up of a couple of women and three men aged 18 to 49. Plates per donor: three CD4 naive, three CD4 memory, two CD8 naive, one CD8 memory. Whole-study findings and limits: Non-shared clonotypes were found to have lower generation probabilities than the clonotypes that were shared by all four of the sorted-subset donors.

This CDR3 contains 14 residues. V gave up 4 bases and J gave up 5 bases; unmatched junction bases: 4. Per the germline V gene, CDR1 is MNHEY and CDR2 is SMNVEV (reference sequence). As to this clone: Antigen: not known.

Positive CCR7 selection of CD45RO-negative cells yielded the naive CD8 cells, and terminally differentiated effector memory CD45RA+ cells were excluded. Participating donors were healthy, HIV-negative adults free of recent acute infections or vaccinations. Assay used: immunoSEQ multiplex PCR; TCRdb lists only in-frame clones, some missing. Among hundreds of thousands of clones listed, about 96% were seen once. The receptor's source is a woman under 40 in good health. The V and J genes are TRBV27 and TRBJ2-7; 11 bases align to TRBD1. The sequencing sample was made of naive CD8+ T cells sorted from blood. The CDR3, as DNA: TGTGCCAGCAGTTACGGGACAGGGGGTGACGAGCAGTACTTC. Its translation: CASSYGTGGDEQYF.